Following are 25 T cell receptor beta chains from one sample sequenced in a study of vaccination effects on CD4 cells after COVID-19. Only in-frame clones appear in the TCRdb table, and some are missing; sequencing was by immunoSEQ multiplex PCR. This table has tens of thousands of clones, around 80% appearing once. What these receptors recognize is not known. It was after around 10 days of culture that CD4+ T cells were isolated. This material consisted of CD4+ T cells from PBMCs cultured without peptide, taken before COVID-19 vaccination. Receptor source: a human donor who received a COVID-19 vaccine.

This clone came up a few times. J is TRBJ2-3 and V is TRBV9; 8 bases match TRBD1. Trimming at V came to 2 bases and at J to 5 bases, leaving 4 bases not matched to a gene. The CDR3 sequence is 14 residues long. Germline lookup yields CDR1 SGDLS and CDR2 YYNGEE. CDR3 DNA sequence: TGTGCCAGCAGCGTTACAGGGGGTAGAGATACGCAGTATTTT. Encoded protein: CASSVTGGRDTQYF.

The chain uses TRBV24-1 and TRBJ2-3; unclear D gene. The CDR3 is 14 amino acids. Per the germline V gene, CDR1 is KGHDR and CDR2 is SFDVKD. The ends were cut back, 3 bases at V and 3 bases at J, with 9 bases in the middle. CDR3 protein: CATSDPGATDTQYF. The CDR3 DNA reads TGTGCCACCAGTGATCCCGGAGCGACAGATACGCAGTATTTT.

This clone was detected only a few times. The junction shows a germline mismatch at one end, possibly a read error. The V and J genes are TRBV5-4 and TRBJ2-1; the match to TRBD1 covers 9 bases. The length of the CDR3 is 12 residues. Germline values: CDR1 SGHNT, CDR2 YYREEE (reference sequence). The CDR3, as DNA: TGTGCCAGCAGTTTGGACAGGGGAGAGCAGTTCTTC. Its protein product is CASSLDRGEQFF.

The genes are TRBV28 and TRBJ2-7; 7 bases match TRBD1. The germline V gene encodes CDR1 MDHEN and CDR2 SYDVKM. Trimming took 3 bases from V and 3 from J; bases not matched to a gene: 5. The CDR3 is made up of 14 amino acids. This chain's CDR3 is CASSLGTAIYEQYV. CDR3 nucleotides: TGTGCCAGCAGTTTGGGGACAGCTATCTACGAGCAGTACGTC.

This clone showed up just once. This rearrangement joins TRBV6-1 to TRBJ1-2; D gene uncertain. Trimming pared 1 base from V and 8 bases from J, leaving 14 bases between. The CDR3 has 14 amino acids. Germline loops: CDR1 MNHNS, CDR2 SASEGT. This CDR3 is CASSEVRRVEGYTF. CDR3 sequence (DNA): TGTGCCAGCAGTGAAGTCCGACGTGTTGAGGGCTACACCTTC.

The chain is built from TRBV12-3 or TRBV12-4 and TRBJ2-1, with 10 positions matching TRBD1. V trimming: 6 bases; J trimming: 8 bases; junction bases outside the gene matches: 4. The length of the CDR3 is 13 residues. Here the CDR3 DNA reads TGTGCCAGCAGGGGACAGGGGATGGATGAGCAGTTCTTC. This sequence encodes CASRGQGMDEQFF.

The chain employs TRBV7-3 and TRBJ2-2; 10 bases are a match to TRBD1. CDR1 is SGHTA and CDR2 is FQGTGA in the germline V gene. J was trimmed by 6 bases and V by 5 bases; bases with no gene match: 9. CDR3 length: 16 residues. As DNA, the CDR3 is TGTGCCAGCAGCCACATAGGCGGACAGGGGGCCGGGGAGCTGTTTTTT. Its protein product is CASSHIGGQGAGELFF.

This chain links TRBV21-1 with TRBJ2-1; the D call TRBD1 from the table was never checked on the DNA. TRBV21-1 is designated a pseudogene. The CDR3 is made up of 15 amino acids. The CDR3 bases are TGTGCCAGCACCCCAGAGGGGGCTTTCTACAATGAGCAGTTCTTC. Translated: CASTPEGAFYNEQFF.

The rearrangement joins TRBV7-7 to TRBJ2-3, with 11 positions matching TRBD2. CDR1 SSHAT and CDR2 FNYEAQ come from the germline V gene (reference sequence). The CDR3 contains 16 residues. V gave up 2 bases and J gave up 5 bases; unmatched junction bases: 6. The CDR3 DNA reads TGTGCCAGCAGCTTAAATAGCGGGGGGGTTGGAGATACGCAGTATTTT. This encodes CASSLNSGGVGDTQYF.

The CDR3 DNA reads TGTGCCAGCAGCCGCTCTGGAAACACCATATATTTT. This translates into CASSRSGNTIYF. The chain combines TRBV12-3 or TRBV12-4 with TRBJ1-3; D call uncertain. The CDR3 consists of 12 residues. V lost 6 bases and J lost 0, with 3 bases in between.

This chain links TRBV5-1 with TRBJ1-1; 8 bases are shared with TRBD1. V lost 4 bases and J lost 3; bases outside the gene matches: 8. Germline assignment: CDR1 SGHRS and CDR2 YFSETQ. The CDR3 length is 15 residues. DNA of the CDR3: TGCGCCAGCAGCACCACAGGGGGGAGAGACACTGAAGCTTTCTTT. This codes for CASSTTGGRDTEAFF.

CDR3 loop: CASSLGVLAQETQYF. In nucleotides, the CDR3 is TGTGCCAGCAGCTTAGGGGTCTTGGCCCAAGAGACCCAGTACTTC. The J gene is TRBJ2-5, the V gene TRBV7-2; D gene ambiguous. Trimming removed 1 base at V and 1 base at J, with 10 bases between. Per germline, CDR1 SGHTA and CDR2 FQGNSA. The CDR3 is 15 amino acids.

The genes are TRBV4-3 and TRBJ1-1; D remains ambiguous. Germline V gene data show CDR1 as LGHNA and CDR2 as YSLEER. The CDR3 totals 14 residues. The V and J ends lost 4 bases and 1 base respectively, with 10 bases between them. The CDR3 sequence is CASSRLTGNTEAFF. Written as DNA, the CDR3 is TGCGCCAGCAGCCGATTGACGGGGAACACTGAAGCTTTCTTT.

This rearrangement joins TRBV5-4 to TRBJ2-5; 7 bases match TRBD1. V shed 4 bases and J 5 bases; nucleotides not matched to a gene: 14. The CDR3 is 16 residues long. Germline V gene lookup returns CDR1 SGHNT and CDR2 YYREEE (reference sequence). The DNA for the CDR3 is TGTGCCAGCAGCCCCCGGTTAACAGGGGTGGTGGAGACCCAGTACTTC. This sequence encodes CASSPRLTGVVETQYF. The variable domain in full, completed from reference TRBV5-4 and TRBJ2-5, reads ETGVTQSPTHLIKTRGQQVTLRCSSQSGHNTVSWYQQALGQGPQFIFQYYREEENGRGNFPPRFSGLQFPNYSSELNVNALELDDSALYLCASSPRLTGVVETQYFGPGTRLLVL.

The chain is built from TRBV5-1 and TRBJ1-5, with D hard to call. This CDR3 contains 14 residues. Deletions cut 0 bases from V and 7 bases from J, with 11 bases between. CDR1 is SGHRS, CDR2 YFSETQ, per germline. The CDR3 reads CASSLDSPGQPQHF. CDR3 DNA: TGCGCCAGCAGCTTGGACTCGCCCGGCCAGCCCCAGCATTTT.

This chain joins TRBV7-3 and TRBJ1-1; D is ambiguous. CDR3 length equals 13 residues. V was clipped by 4 bases and J by 5 bases, with 11 bases between them. Germline CDR1 SGHTA, CDR2 FQGTGA. DNA of the CDR3: TGTGCCAGCAGCTCGACGAAGGGAACTGAAGCTTTCTTT. As protein: CASSSTKGTEAFF.

The sample holds a few counts of this clone. The CDR3 is CASSRQYEAFF. For the CDR3, the DNA is TGTGCCAGCAGCCGACAATATGAAGCTTTCTTT. This chain links TRBV3-1 (or the pseudogene TRBV3-2) with TRBJ1-1; D is unclear. The germline V and J ends were trimmed by 4 bases and 7 bases, with 7 bases remaining between them. This CDR3 spans 11 amino acids. Germline loops: CDR1 LGHDT, CDR2 YNNKEL (reference sequence).

The chain employs TRBV24-1 and TRBJ2-1; D may match TRBD1 or TRBD2 (5 bases each). Germline V CDR1 and CDR2: KGHDR, SFDVKD. V shed 9 bases and J shed 2 bases, with 16 bases lying between them. This CDR3 is built from 15 residues. The chain's CDR3 is CATARDQVAYNEQFF. The CDR3 DNA reads TGTGCCACCGCCCGGGACCAAGTAGCCTACAATGAGCAGTTCTTC.

The chain combines TRBV7-2 with TRBJ1-3; 10 bases align to TRBD1. CDR1 is SGHTA, CDR2 FQGNSA, per germline. After removal of 5 bases from V and 2 bases from J, the junction contained 12 bases not matched to a gene. There are 18 residues in the CDR3. The CDR3 coding sequence is TGTGCCAGCAGCCCCGGGACAGGGGTATCTAGGACTGGAAACACCATATATTTT. Amino acid sequence: CASSPGTGVSRTGNTIYF.

This chain uses TRBV5-1 with TRBJ1-4, with a possible D match to TRBD1 (5 bases). The germline CDR1 and CDR2 sequences are SGHRS and YFSETQ. This CDR3 has 15 amino acids. V gave up 5 bases and J gave up 0 bases, with 11 bases separating them. CDR3 nucleotide sequence: TGCGCCAGCAGACTTCAGGGTTCAACTAATGAAAAACTGTTTTTT. Its protein is CASRLQGSTNEKLFF. The full variable domain, in which reference TRBV5-1 and TRBJ1-4 provide the parts outside the CDR3, is KAGVTQTPRYLIKTRGQQVTLSCSPISGHRSVSWYQQTPGQGLQFLFEYFSETQRNKGNFPGRFSGRQFSNSRSEMNVSTLELGDSALYLCASRLQGSTNEKLFFGSGTQLSVL.

The chain combines TRBV20-1 with TRBJ1-1; the match to TRBD1 covers 8 bases. After removal of 6 bases from V and 5 bases from J, the junction contained 11 bases not matched to a gene. This CDR3 has 14 residues. CDR1 DFQATT and CDR2 SNEGSKA come from the germline V gene (reference sequence). Here the CDR3 DNA reads TGCAGTGCCAGTAGACAGGGGAAGCAAACTGAAGCTTTCTTT. This sequence encodes CSASRQGKQTEAFF.

The genes are TRBV12-3 or TRBV12-4 and TRBJ1-4; D unresolved. The CDR3 has 13 residues. V shed 2 bases and J shed 5 bases, with 6 bases lying between them. The CDR3 is CASSLQANEKLFF. CDR3 nucleotide sequence: TGTGCCAGCAGTTTACAGGCGAATGAAAAACTGTTTTTT.

The CDR3 DNA follows: TGTGCCAGCTCACCTGACAGGGGTGGGCAGCCCCAGCATTTT. Translation gives CASSPDRGGQPQHF. V usage is TRBV18 and J usage is TRBJ1-5, with TRBD1 matching over 8 bases. This CDR3 has 14 residues. After removal of 3 bases from V and 7 bases from J, the junction contained 5 bases not matched to a gene. CDR1 and CDR2 (germline): KGHSH, LQKENI.

J is TRBJ1-2 and V is TRBV29-1, with D maybe TRBD1 (6 bases). Germline lookup yields CDR1 SQVTM and CDR2 ANQGSEA. There are 12 residues in the CDR3. The V end lost 3 bases, the J end lost 6 bases, and 11 bases lay between the germline ends. The CDR3 nucleotides read TGCAGCGTTGACAGGGGAAAGGATGGCTACACCTTC. Translated: CSVDRGKDGYTF.

The chain carries TRBV7-2 and TRBJ2-6; D is unclear. Per the germline V gene, CDR1 is SGHTA and CDR2 is FQGNSA. The CDR3 spans 14 residues. Trimming removed 5 bases at V and 2 bases at J, with 7 bases between. The CDR3 protein is CASSPDPGANVLTF. Written as DNA, the CDR3 is TGTGCCAGCAGCCCCGACCCTGGGGCCAACGTCCTGACTTTC.